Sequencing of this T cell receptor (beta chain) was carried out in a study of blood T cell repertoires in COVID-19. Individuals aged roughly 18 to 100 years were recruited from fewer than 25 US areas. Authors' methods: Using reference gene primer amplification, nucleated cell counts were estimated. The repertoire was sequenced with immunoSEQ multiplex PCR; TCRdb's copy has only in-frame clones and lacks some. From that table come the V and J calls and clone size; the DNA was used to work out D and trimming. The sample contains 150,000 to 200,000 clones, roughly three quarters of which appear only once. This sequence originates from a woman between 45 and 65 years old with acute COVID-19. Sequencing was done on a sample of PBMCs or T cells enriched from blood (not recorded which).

CDR3 coding DNA: TGTGCCAGTAACCCGGGACAGTATAATTCACCCCTCCACTTT. It specifies CASNPGQYNSPLHF. V gene TRBV19 combines with J gene TRBJ1-6, with TRBD1 matching over 7 bases. The ends lost 7 bases at V and 4 bases at J; junction bases unmatched: 4. The CDR3 is 14 residues long. From germline, CDR1 is LNHDA and CDR2 SQIVND (reference sequence). The full variable domain, its missing parts supplied by reference TRBV19 and TRBJ1-6, is DGGITQSPKYLFRKEGQNVTLSCEQNLNHDAMYWYRQDPGQGLRLIYYSQIVNDFQKGDIAEGYSVSREKKESFPLTVTSAQKNPTAFYLCASNPGQYNSPLHFGNGTRLTVT.